This TCR beta chain came from a study of graft-versus-host responses after intestinal transplantation. Sequencing was performed with immunoSEQ multiplex PCR; in TCRdb, only in-frame clones are kept and a portion is missing. Of about 93,000 clones listed, around 84% are singletons. V was shortened by 4 bases and J by 4 bases, with 11 bases between the two germline ends. The CDR3 has 13 amino acids. Germline CDR1 is SGDLS and CDR2 is YYNGEE. Remarks on this clone: Antigen specificity is unknown.

This TCR came from a human donor who received an intestinal transplant. The rearrangement links TRBV9 to TRBJ1-1; no clear D. The material sequenced was unstimulated CD4+ T cells sorted from spleen or lymph node cells, taken before intestinal transplant. This CDR3 reads CASSTDTGTEAFF. For the CDR3, the DNA is TGTGCCAGCAGCACCGATACGGGCACTGAAGCTTTCTTT.